This T cell receptor (beta chain) was identified during a study of human T cells and chemical hapten exposure. Time point denoted: healthy volunteer bleed at 2 weeks. From whole blood left unfractionated, total RNA was extracted. In the original analysis: A typical sample had some 87,000 TCRs, with about 23,224 to 700,000 overall. TCRdb re-called the RACE reads through MiXCR, storing one row per CDR3 protein. The V and J calls here are based on TCRdb, not the publication. The sample consists of over 85,000 distinct CDR3 sequences, about 8.8% of them appearing once. Points on this clonotype: Relative to the germline gene, one junction end is altered; a read error may explain this.

The CDR3 spans 16 residues. CDR1 SGHTA and CDR2 FQGNSA come from the germline V gene. V and J are TRBV7-2 and TRBJ2-3; 9 bases map to TRBD2. The receptor was derived from a female donor in good health. Some clones in this sample may be carry-over from other donors' samples. The sequenced sample was whole blood. CDR3 bases: TGTGCCAGCAGCCTAGCGGGGTGGCGGACCACAGATACGCAGTATTTT. Amino acids: CASSLAGWRTTDTQYF.